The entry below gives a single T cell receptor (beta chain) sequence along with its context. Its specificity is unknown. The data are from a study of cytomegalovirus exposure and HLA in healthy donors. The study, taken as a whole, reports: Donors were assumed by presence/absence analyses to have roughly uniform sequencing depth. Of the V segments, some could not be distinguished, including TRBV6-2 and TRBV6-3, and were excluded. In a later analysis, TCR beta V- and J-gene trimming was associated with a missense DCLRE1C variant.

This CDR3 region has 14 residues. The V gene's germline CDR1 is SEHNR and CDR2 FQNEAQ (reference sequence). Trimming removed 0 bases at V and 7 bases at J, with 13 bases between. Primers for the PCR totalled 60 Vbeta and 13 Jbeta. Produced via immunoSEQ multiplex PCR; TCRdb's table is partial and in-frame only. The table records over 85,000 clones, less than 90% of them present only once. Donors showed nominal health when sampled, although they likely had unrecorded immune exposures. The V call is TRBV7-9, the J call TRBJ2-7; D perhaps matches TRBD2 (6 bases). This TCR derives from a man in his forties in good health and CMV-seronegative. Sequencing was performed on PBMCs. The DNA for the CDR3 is TGTGCCAGCAGCTTAGCGGGGGACTTTGGGGAGCAGTACTTC. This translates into CASSLAGDFGEQYF.